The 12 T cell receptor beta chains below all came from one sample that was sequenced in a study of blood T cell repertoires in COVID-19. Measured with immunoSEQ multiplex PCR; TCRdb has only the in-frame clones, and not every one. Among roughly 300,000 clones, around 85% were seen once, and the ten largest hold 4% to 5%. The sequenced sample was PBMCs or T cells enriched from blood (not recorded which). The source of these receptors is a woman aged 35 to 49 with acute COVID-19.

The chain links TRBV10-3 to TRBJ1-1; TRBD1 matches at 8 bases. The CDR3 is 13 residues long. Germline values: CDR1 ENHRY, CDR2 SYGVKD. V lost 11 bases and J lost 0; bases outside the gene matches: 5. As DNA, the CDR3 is TGTGCCTCGACAGGGGATATGAACACTGAAGCTTTCTTT. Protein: CASTGDMNTEAFF.

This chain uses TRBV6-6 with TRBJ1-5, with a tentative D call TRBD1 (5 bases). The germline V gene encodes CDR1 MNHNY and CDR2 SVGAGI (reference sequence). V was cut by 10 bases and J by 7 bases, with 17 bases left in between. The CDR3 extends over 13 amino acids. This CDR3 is CATQLQDRQPQHF. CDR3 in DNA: TGTGCCACTCAGCTACAGGATCGACAGCCCCAGCATTTT.

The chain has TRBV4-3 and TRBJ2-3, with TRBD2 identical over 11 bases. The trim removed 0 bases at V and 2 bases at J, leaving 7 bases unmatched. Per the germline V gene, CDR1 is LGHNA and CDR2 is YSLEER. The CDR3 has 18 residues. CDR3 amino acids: CASSQDHPGLAVTDTQYF. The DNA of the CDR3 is TGCGCCAGCAGCCAAGATCACCCGGGACTAGCGGTCACAGATACGCAGTATTTT.

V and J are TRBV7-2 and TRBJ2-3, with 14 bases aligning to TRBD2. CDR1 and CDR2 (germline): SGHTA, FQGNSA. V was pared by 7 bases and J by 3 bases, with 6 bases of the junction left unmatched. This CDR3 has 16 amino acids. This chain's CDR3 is CASTGTSGGITDTQYF. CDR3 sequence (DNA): TGTGCCAGCACCGGGACTAGCGGGGGCATAACAGATACGCAGTATTTT.

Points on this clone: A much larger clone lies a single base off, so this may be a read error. The CDR3 here is CASSLSSYEQYF. CDR3 coding DNA: TGTGCCAGCAGCCTCAGCTCCTACGAGCAGTACTTC. The J gene is TRBJ2-7, the V gene TRBV3-1 (or the pseudogene TRBV3-2), with D uncertain. V was pared by 4 bases and J by 0 bases, with 4 bases between. CDR3 length: 12 amino acids. CDR1 is LGHDT, CDR2 YNNKEL, per germline (reference sequence).

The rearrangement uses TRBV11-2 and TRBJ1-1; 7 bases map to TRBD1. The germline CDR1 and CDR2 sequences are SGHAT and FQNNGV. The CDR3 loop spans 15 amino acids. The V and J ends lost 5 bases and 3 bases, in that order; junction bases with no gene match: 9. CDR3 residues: CASSPTRTGYTEAFF. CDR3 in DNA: TGTGCCAGCAGCCCTACACGGACAGGCTACACTGAAGCTTTCTTT.

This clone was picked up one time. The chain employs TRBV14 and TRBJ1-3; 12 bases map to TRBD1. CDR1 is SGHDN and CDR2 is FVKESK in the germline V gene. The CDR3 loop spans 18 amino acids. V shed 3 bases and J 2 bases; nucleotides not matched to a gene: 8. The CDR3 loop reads CASSHFTGQGATGNTIYF. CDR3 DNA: TGTGCCAGCAGCCACTTTACGGGACAGGGGGCGACTGGAAACACCATATATTTT.

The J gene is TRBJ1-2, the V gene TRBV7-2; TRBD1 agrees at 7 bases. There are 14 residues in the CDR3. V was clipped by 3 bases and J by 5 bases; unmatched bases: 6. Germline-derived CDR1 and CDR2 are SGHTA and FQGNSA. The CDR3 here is CASSLKGARYGYTF. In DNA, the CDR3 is TGTGCCAGCAGCTTGAAGGGGGCGCGATATGGCTACACCTTC.

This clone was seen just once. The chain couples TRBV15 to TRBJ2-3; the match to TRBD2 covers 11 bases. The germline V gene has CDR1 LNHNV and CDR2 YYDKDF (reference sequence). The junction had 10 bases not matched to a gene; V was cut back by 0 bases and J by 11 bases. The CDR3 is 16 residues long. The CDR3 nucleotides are TGTGCCACCAGCAGAGATTTAACTAGCGGGGGAATAGGGCAGTATTTT. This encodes CATSRDLTSGGIGQYF.

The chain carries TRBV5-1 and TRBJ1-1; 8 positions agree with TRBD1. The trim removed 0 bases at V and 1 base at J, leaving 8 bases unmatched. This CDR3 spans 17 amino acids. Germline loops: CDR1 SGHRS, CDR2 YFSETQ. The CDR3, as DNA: TGCGCCAGCAGCTTGGCCCCAGAACAGGGGGAGAACACTGAAGCTTTCTTT. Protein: CASSLAPEQGENTEAFF. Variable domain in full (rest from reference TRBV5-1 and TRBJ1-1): KAGVTQTPRYLIKTRGQQVTLSCSPISGHRSVSWYQQTPGQGLQFLFEYFSETQRNKGNFPGRFSGRQFSNSRSEMNVSTLELGDSALYLCASSLAPEQGENTEAFFGQGTRLTVV.

In nucleotides, the CDR3 is TGCAGTGCTAGTCTGGGCCCTACGCCAAAAAAGAGACTAGCGGGAGTGGATGAGCAGTTCTTC. It encodes CSASLGPTPKKRLAGVDEQFF. The chain employs TRBV20-1 and TRBJ2-1; 12 bases map to TRBD2. V was pared by 3 bases and J by 8 bases, with 26 bases of the junction left unmatched. Germline CDR1 and CDR2: DFQATT and SNEGSKA (reference sequence). The CDR3 contains 21 residues.

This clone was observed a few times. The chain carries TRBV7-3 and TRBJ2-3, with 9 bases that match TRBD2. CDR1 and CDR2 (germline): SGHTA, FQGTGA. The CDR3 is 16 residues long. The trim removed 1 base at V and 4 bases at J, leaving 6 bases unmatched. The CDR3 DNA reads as TGTGCCAGCAGCTTAATGGGCGGGGGGGCCGCAGATACGCAGTATTTT. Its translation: CASSLMGGGAADTQYF. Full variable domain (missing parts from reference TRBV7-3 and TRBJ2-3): GAGVSQTPSNKVTEKGKYVELRCDPISGHTALYWYRQSLGQGPEFLIYFQGTGAADDSGLPNDRFFAVRPEGSVSTLKIQRTERGDSAVYLCASSLMGGGAADTQYFGPGTRLTVL.